Listed below are T cell receptor beta chains from one sample, sequenced in a study of follicular helper T cells after annual influenza vaccination. TCRdb keeps only in-frame clones here, not all; method: immunoSEQ multiplex PCR. The table has fewer than 9,000 clones, roughly four fifths seen once. The sample in question was CXCR5+ CD38- circulating T follicular helper cells from blood, obtained on the day of influenza vaccination. The receptor set was obtained from an adult who received the influenza vaccine. Both conserved end residues are part of each CDR3. A D gene is named only where the DNA matches it firmly. Clone size appears in some rows only: once, few, many, or a class for an expanded clone.

-	TRBV6-5	-	TRBJ2-2	CASSPPGERAGELFF	TGTGCCAGCAGTCCCCCCGGGGAGAGGGCCGGGGAGCTGTTTTTT
-	TRBV7-8	TRBD1	TRBJ2-1	CASSYAGTEVF	TGTGCCAGCAGCTACGCCGGGACAGAAGTCTTC
-	TRBV6-6	TRBD1	TRBJ2-7	CASRQGRNYEQYF	TGTGCCAGCAGACAGGGGAGAAACTACGAGCAGTACTTC
-	TRBV7-2	TRBD1	TRBJ1-3	CASSLVTGAGNTIYF	TGTGCCAGCAGCTTAGTAACAGGGGCTGGAAACACCATATATTTT
-	TRBV6-1	-	TRBJ2-3	CASTREERTDTQYF	TGTGCCAGCACCAGGGAAGAGAGGACAGATACGCAGTATTTT
-	TRBV7-9	TRBD1	TRBJ2-2	CASSLWQGANTGELFF	TGTGCCAGCAGCTTGTGGCAGGGGGCGAACACCGGGGAGCTGTTTTTT
once	TRBV28	TRBD2	TRBJ2-3	CASGGGNTDTQYF	TGTGCCAGCGGCGGGGGGAACACAGATACGCAGTATTTT
-	TRBV7-2	-	TRBJ2-7	CASSLIARSEQYF	TGTGCCAGCAGCTTAATAGCTAGATCCGAGCAGTACTTC
-	TRBV7-9	-	TRBJ2-5	CASSETVPETQYF	TGTGCCAGCAGCGAGACAGTGCCAGAGACCCAGTACTTC
-	TRBV10-3	TRBD2	TRBJ2-7	CAISENGGVYEQYF	TGTGCCATCAGTGAGAACGGGGGGGTCTACGAGCAGTACTTC